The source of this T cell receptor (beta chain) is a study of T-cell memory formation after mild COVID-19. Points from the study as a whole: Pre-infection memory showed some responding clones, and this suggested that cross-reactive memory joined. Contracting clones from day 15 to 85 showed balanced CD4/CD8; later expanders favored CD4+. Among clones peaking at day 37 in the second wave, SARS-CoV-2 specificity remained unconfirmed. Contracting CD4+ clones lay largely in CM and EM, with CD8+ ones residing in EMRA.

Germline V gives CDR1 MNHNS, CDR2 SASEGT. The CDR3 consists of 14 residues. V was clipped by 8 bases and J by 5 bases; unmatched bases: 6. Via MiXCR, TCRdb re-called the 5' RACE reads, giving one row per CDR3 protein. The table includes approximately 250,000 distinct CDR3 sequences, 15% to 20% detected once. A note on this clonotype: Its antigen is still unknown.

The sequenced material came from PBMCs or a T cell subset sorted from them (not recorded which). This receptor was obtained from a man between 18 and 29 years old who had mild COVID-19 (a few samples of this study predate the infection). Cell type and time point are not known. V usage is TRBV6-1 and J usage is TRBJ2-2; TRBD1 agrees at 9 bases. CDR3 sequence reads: CASRQGGGTGELFF. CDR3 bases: TGTGCCAGCCGACAGGGGGGAGGGACCGGGGAGCTGTTTTTT.